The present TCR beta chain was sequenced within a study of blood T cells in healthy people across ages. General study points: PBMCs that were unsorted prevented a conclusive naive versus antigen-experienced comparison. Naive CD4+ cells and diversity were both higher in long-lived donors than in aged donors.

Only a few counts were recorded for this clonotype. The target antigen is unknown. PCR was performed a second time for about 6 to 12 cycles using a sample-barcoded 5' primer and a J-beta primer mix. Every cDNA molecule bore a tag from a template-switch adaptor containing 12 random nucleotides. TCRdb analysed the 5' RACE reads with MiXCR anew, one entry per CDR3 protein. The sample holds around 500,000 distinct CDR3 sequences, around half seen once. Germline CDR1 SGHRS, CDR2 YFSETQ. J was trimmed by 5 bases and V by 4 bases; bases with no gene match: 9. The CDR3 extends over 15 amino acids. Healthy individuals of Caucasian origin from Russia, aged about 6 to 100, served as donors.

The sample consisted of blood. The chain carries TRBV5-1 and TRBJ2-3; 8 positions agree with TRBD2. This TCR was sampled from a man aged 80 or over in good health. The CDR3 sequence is CASSPSGRSGDTQYF. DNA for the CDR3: TGCGCCAGCAGCCCGAGCGGGAGATCAGGAGATACGCAGTATTTT.